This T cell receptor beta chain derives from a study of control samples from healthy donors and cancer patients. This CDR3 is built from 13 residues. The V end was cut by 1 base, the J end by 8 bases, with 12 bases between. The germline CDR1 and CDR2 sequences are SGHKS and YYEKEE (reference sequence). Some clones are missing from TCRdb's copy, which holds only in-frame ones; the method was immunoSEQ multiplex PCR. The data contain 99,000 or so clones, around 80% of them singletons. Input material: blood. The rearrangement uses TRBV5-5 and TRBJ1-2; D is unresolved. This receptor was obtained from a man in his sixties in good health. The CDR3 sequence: CASSLWALRGYTF. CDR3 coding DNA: TGTGCCAGCAGCTTGTGGGCTCTCCGAGGCTACACCTTC.